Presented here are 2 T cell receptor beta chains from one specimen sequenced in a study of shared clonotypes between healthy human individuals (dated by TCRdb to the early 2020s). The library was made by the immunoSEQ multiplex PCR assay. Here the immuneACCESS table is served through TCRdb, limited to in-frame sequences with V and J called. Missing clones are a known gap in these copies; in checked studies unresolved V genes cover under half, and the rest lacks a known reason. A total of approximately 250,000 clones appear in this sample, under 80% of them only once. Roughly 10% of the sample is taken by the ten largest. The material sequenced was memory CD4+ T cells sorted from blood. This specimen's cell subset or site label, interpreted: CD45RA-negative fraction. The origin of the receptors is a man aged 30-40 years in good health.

CDR3 residues: CASSVDAGVLNYGYTF. CDR3 DNA: TGTGCCAGCAGCGTAGACGCGGGGGTCCTTAACTATGGCTACACCTTC. The V and J genes are TRBV9 and TRBJ1-2; possible D gene TRBD1, 5 bases. The V end was cut by 0 bases, the J end by 1 base, with 13 bases between. Germline CDR1 is SGDLS and CDR2 is YYNGEE. This CDR3 contains 16 residues. The full variable domain, completed using reference TRBV9 and TRBJ1-2, is DSGVTQTPKHLITATGQRVTLRCSPRSGDLSVYWYQQSLDQGLQFLIQYYNGEERAKGNILERFSAQQFPDLHSELNLSSLELGDSALYFCASSVDAGVLNYGYTFGSGTRLTVV.

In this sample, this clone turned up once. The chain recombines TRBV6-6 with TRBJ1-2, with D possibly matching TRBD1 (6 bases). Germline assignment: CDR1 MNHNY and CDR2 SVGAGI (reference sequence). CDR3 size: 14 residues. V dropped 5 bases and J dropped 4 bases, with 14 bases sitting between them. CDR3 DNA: TGTGCCAGCAGTCCCCGACAGGCCTCCTATGGCTACACCTTC. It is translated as CASSPRQASYGYTF.